The 10 T cell receptor beta chains reported below all come from one sample, sequenced in a study of blood T cell repertoires in COVID-19. TCRdb's table, derived via immunoSEQ multiplex PCR, lists solely in-frame clones and lacks some. The repertoire holds under 250,000 clones, with roughly 81% as singletons. Specimen: peripheral blood. The receptors shown here come from a man between 45 and 60 years old with acute or convalescent COVID-19.

J is TRBJ1-1 and V is TRBV14; 10 bases line up with TRBD1. The germline V gene encodes CDR1 SGHDN and CDR2 FVKESK. Germline trimming cut 4 bases from V and 0 bases from J; bases unmatched to any gene: 2. CDR3 length equals 15 residues. CDR3 in DNA: TGTGCCAGCAGCCCGGGACAGGGGTTGAACACTGAAGCTTTCTTT. It yields the protein CASSPGQGLNTEAFF.

V usage is TRBV9 and J usage is TRBJ2-3; 7 bases map to TRBD1. The CDR3 is 13 amino acids. Germline V gives CDR1 SGDLS, CDR2 YYNGEE. The trim removed 4 bases at V and 8 bases at J, leaving 7 bases unmatched. The CDR3 loop reads CASSPGQSGTQYF. CDR3 in DNA: TGTGCCAGCAGCCCGGGACAGTCGGGTACGCAGTATTTT.

The chain uses TRBV28 and TRBJ1-5; 12 bases match TRBD1. Germline values: CDR1 MDHEN, CDR2 SYDVKM. The CDR3 covers 15 residues. The V and J ends lost 6 bases and 7 bases, in that order; junction bases with no gene match: 7. The CDR3 region has the DNA TGTGCCAGCAGGGGGACAGGGGGCTCTATGCAGCCCCAGCATTTT. Protein: CASRGTGGSMQPQHF.

The V call is TRBV5-1, the J call TRBJ2-6; D might be TRBD1 (5 bases). The CDR3 runs to 16 residues. The V gene lost 1 base and the J gene lost 1 base, with 9 bases spanning the gap. Germline CDR1 SGHRS, CDR2 YFSETQ. CDR3 coding DNA: TGCGCCAGCAGCTTGCATCAGGGTTCTGGGGCCAACGTCCTGACTTTC. It encodes CASSLHQGSGANVLTF.

As to this clone: This specimen includes other DNA sequences encoding the same CDR3. V and J are TRBV5-1 and TRBJ2-7, with D possibly TRBD2 on 6 matching bases. The germline V gene has CDR1 SGHRS and CDR2 YFSETQ. The CDR3 has 13 amino acids. V was trimmed by 3 bases and J by 1 base, leaving 8 bases between them. This CDR3 is CASSSGSSYEQYF. In DNA form, the CDR3 reads TGCGCCAGCAGCTCCGGGAGTTCCTACGAGCAGTACTTC.

This chain uses TRBV13 with TRBJ1-6, with D possibly being TRBD1 (6 bases). Trimming cost V 5 bases and J 7 bases, with 18 bases left between them. Germline CDR1 is PRHDT and CDR2 is FYEKMQ (reference sequence). The CDR3 is 16 residues long. The CDR3 DNA reads as TGTGCCAGCAGCGAATCACGGGACACCTCAAATTCACCCCTCCACTTT. Amino acid sequence: CASSESRDTSNSPLHF.

This clone has a handful of counts. The chain couples TRBV6-5 to TRBJ1-1; TRBD1 agrees at 8 bases. The CDR3 is made up of 15 amino acids. Germline CDR1 MNHEY, CDR2 SVGAGI. V dropped 7 bases and J dropped 1; count of bases not matched to a gene: 8. The CDR3 coding sequence is TGTGCCAGCAAACGGGACAGGATCACGAACACTGAAGCTTTCTTT. This codes for CASKRDRITNTEAFF.

This chain uses TRBV5-1 with TRBJ1-2; TRBD1 is a possible D gene (6 bases). The CDR3 spans 16 residues. Per the germline V gene, CDR1 is SGHRS and CDR2 is YFSETQ. V was clipped by 0 bases and J by 4 bases, with 16 bases between them. In nucleotides, the CDR3 is TGCGCCAGCAGCTTGGGTGGGGGCGGACAGATCTATGGCTACACCTTC. It translates to CASSLGGGGQIYGYTF.

The chain links TRBV3-1 (or the pseudogene TRBV3-2) to TRBJ1-5; TRBD1 might be the D (5 bases). Between the trimmed V and J ends, which lost 3 bases and 5 bases, there was a span of 14 bases. The germline V gene encodes CDR1 LGHDT and CDR2 YNNKEL (reference sequence). CDR3 size: 15 residues. CDR3 nucleotide sequence: TGTGCCAGCAGCCAGGCCGGGACTGGCGATCAGCCCCAGCATTTT. It specifies CASSQAGTGDQPQHF.

The chain joins TRBV24-1 to TRBJ2-2; 7 nucleotides agree with TRBD1. Looked up from germline, CDR1 is KGHDR and CDR2 is SFDVKD. CDR3 size: 14 residues. V was pared by 9 bases and J by 0 bases, with 3 bases of the junction left unmatched. The CDR3, as DNA: TGTGCCACCGCCGGGACAGCGAACACCGGGGAGCTGTTTTTT. It translates to CATAGTANTGELFF.